Following are 2 T cell receptor beta chains from one sample sequenced in a study of CD8 T cells in Susac syndrome. Random hexamers served to reverse transcribe about 0.45 to 1 ug RNA. TCRdb processed the immunoSEQ multiplex PCR reads anew with MiXCR; each CDR3 protein has one entry. The sample includes a few hundred thousand distinct CDR3 sequences, about 94% of them seen just once. Sequenced material: CD4+ T cells from PBMCs. These receptors were obtained from a human donor with Susac syndrome.

This clonotype was counted only a few times. The chain employs TRBV18 and TRBJ2-5; 7 bases line up with TRBD2. CDR3 length: 13 amino acids. In germline, CDR1 is KGHSH, CDR2 LQKENI. Unmatched junction bases numbered 0, after V lost 4 bases and J lost 1 base. The CDR3 region is CASSRGGQETQYF. DNA of the CDR3: TGTGCCAGCTCACGGGGGGGCCAAGAGACCCAGTACTTC.

The chain links TRBV28 to TRBJ2-4, with 12 bases aligning to TRBD2. Germline V gives CDR1 MDHEN, CDR2 SYDVKM. This CDR3 comprises 16 residues. After removal of 2 bases from V and 9 bases from J, the junction contained 8 bases not matched to a gene. CDR3 DNA sequence: TGTGCCAGCAGTTTAGCTAGCGGGGGGGCTAGTAGCATTCAGTACTTC. It codes for CASSLASGGASSIQYF.